This TCR beta chain was sequenced during a study of T cell responses to AZD1222 COVID-19 vaccine. This clone was found once. The CDR3 covers 13 residues. Trimming took 0 bases from V and 2 from J, leaving 5 bases between them. Germline-derived CDR1 and CDR2 are SGHRS and YFSETQ. Only in-frame clones appear in the TCRdb table, and some are missing; sequencing was by immunoSEQ multiplex PCR. Here the sample spans approximately 140,000 clones, around 90% being singletons. V and J are TRBV5-1 and TRBJ1-1; no clear D. The sample was peripheral blood, taken 28 days after the second AZD1222 dose. The clonotype comes from an adult who received the AZD1222 COVID-19 vaccine. The CDR3 region has the DNA TGCGCCAGCAGCTTGGACACTAACACTGAAGCTTTCTTT. It is translated as CASSLDTNTEAFF. The full variable domain, in which reference TRBV5-1 and TRBJ1-1 provide the parts outside the CDR3, is KAGVTQTPRYLIKTRGQQVTLSCSPISGHRSVSWYQQTPGQGLQFLFEYFSETQRNKGNFPGRFSGRQFSNSRSEMNVSTLELGDSALYLCASSLDTNTEAFFGQGTRLTVV.